The source of this T cell receptor (beta chain) is a study of early T cells in non-severe SARS-CoV-2 infection. Using its own MiXCR run on the 5' RACE reads, TCRdb lists one record per CDR3 protein. The sample shows some 30,000 distinct CDR3 sequences, about 4.2% of them seen only once. The CDR3 spans 14 residues. CDR1 is SEHNR, CDR2 FQNEAQ, per germline (reference sequence). V was clipped by 0 bases and J by 1 base, with 4 bases between them. Ten or more counts support this clonotype. This receptor was obtained from an adult who was a healthcare worker with PCR-confirmed SARS-CoV-2 infection or an uninfected control (not recorded which). Sequencing was done on a sample of whole blood. V usage is TRBV7-9 and J usage is TRBJ1-5; D not resolved. The CDR3 protein is CASSLAGSNQPQHF. The DNA of the CDR3 is TGTGCCAGCAGCTTAGCAGGCAGCAATCAGCCCCAGCATTTT.